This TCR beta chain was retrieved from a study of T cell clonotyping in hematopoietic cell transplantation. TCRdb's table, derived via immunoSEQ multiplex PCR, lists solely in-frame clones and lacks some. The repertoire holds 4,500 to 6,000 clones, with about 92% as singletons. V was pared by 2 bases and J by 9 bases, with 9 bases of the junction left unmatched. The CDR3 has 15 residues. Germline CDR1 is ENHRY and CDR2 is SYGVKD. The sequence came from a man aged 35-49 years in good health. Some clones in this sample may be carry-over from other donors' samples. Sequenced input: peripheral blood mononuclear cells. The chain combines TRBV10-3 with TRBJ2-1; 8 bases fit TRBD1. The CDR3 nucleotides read TGTGCCATCAGTGAGAGAGGACAGGGCGAGGCTGAGCAGTTCTTC. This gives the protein CAISERGQGEAEQFF.